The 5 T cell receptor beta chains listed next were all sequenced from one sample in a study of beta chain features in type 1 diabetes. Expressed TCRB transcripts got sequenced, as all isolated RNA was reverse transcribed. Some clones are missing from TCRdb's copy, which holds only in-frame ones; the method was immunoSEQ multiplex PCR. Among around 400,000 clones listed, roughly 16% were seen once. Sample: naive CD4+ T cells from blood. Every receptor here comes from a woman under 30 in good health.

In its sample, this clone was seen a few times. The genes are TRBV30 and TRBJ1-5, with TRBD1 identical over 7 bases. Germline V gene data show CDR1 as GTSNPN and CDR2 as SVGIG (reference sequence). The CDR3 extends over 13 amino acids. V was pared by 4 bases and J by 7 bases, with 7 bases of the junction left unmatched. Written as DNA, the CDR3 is TGTGCCTGGACAACAGGGGCAGGACAGCCCCAGCATTTT. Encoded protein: CAWTTGAGQPQHF.

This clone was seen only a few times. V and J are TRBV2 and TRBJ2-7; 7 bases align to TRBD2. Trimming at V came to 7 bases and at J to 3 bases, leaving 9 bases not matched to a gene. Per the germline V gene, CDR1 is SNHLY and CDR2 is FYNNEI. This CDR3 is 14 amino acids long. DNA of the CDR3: TGTGCCAGCAAAGGCGCTAGCGGAAACTACGAGCAGTACTTC. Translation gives CASKGASGNYEQYF.

The CDR3 DNA reads TGCAGCGTTGAGACGGGACTAGATACGCAGTATTTT. Translating it yields CSVETGLDTQYF. The chain couples TRBV29-1 to TRBJ2-3; a possible D gene is TRBD2 (6 bases). The CDR3 sequence is 12 residues long. The ends were cut back, 3 bases at V and 5 bases at J, with 9 bases in the middle. CDR1 is SQVTM and CDR2 is ANQGSEA in the germline V gene.

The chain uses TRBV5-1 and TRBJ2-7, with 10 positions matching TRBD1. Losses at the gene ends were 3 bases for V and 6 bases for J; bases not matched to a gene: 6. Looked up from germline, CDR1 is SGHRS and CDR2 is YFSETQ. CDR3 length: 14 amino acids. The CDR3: CASSSTGGLSEQYF. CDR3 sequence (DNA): TGCGCCAGCAGCTCGACAGGGGGCCTGTCCGAGCAGTACTTC.

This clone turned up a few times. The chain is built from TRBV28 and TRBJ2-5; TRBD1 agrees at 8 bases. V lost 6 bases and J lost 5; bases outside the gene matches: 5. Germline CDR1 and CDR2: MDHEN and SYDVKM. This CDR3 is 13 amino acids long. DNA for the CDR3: TGTGCCAGCAGCCCCGGGGACAGGGAGACCCAGTACTTC. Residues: CASSPGDRETQYF.